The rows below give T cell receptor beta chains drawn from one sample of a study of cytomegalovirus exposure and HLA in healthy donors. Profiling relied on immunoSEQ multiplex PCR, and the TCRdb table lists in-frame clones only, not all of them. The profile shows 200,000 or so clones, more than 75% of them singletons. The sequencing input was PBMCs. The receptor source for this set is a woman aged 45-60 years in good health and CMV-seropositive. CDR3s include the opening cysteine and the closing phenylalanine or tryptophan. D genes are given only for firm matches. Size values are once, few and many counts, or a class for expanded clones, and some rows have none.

CDR3aa: CSVRQAGANVLTF; CDR3nt: TGCAGCGTCCGACAGGCCGGGGCCAACGTCCTGACTTTC; v_gene: TRBV29-1; d_gene: NA; abundance: NA; len: 13; j_gene: TRBJ2-6
CDR3aa: CASSSVTETYEQYF; CDR3nt: TGTGCCAGCAGCTCTGTGACAGAGACCTACGAGCAGTACTTC; v_gene: TRBV7-2; d_gene: NA; abundance: NA; len: 14; j_gene: TRBJ2-7
CDR3aa: CASSQDFGLVETQYF; CDR3nt: TGTGCCAGCAGCCAAGATTTCGGACTAGTCGAGACCCAGTACTTC; v_gene: TRBV14; d_gene: TRBD2; abundance: NA; len: 15; j_gene: TRBJ2-5
CDR3aa: CAISEGPGGNTIYF; CDR3nt: TGTGCCATCAGTGAGGGGCCTGGGGGAAACACCATATATTTT; v_gene: TRBV10-3; d_gene: NA; abundance: few; len: 14; j_gene: TRBJ1-3
CDR3aa: CAISEPTTGGADGYTF; CDR3nt: TGTGCCATCAGTGAGCCTACGACTGGGGGCGCGGATGGCTACACCTTC; v_gene: TRBV10-3; d_gene: NA; abundance: once; len: 16; j_gene: TRBJ1-2
CDR3aa: CATSSGTSGYYEQYF; CDR3nt: TGTGCCACCAGCTCTGGGACTAGCGGGTACTACGAGCAGTACTTC; v_gene: TRBV15; d_gene: TRBD2; abundance: NA; len: 15; j_gene: TRBJ2-7
CDR3aa: CASSLRAGGRDTEAFF; CDR3nt: TGTGCCAGCAGCTTAAGGGCAGGGGGTAGGGACACTGAAGCTTTCTTT; v_gene: TRBV11-2; d_gene: TRBD1; abundance: NA; len: 16; j_gene: TRBJ1-1
CDR3aa: CASSQPALAGGQTDTQYF; CDR3nt: TGTGCCAGCAGCCAACCCGCCCTAGCGGGGGGGCAGACAGATACGCAGTATTTT; v_gene: TRBV28; d_gene: TRBD2; abundance: NA; len: 18; j_gene: TRBJ2-3
CDR3aa: CASSIYTGSRNEQYF; CDR3nt: TGTGCCAGCAGTATCTACACAGGGAGTAGGAACGAGCAGTACTTC; v_gene: TRBV27; d_gene: NA; abundance: NA; len: 15; j_gene: TRBJ2-7
CDR3aa: CASSLVGTSGGASETQYF; CDR3nt: TGTGCCAGCAGCTTGGTGGGGACTAGCGGGGGGGCCTCAGAGACCCAGTACTTC; v_gene: TRBV5-6; d_gene: TRBD2; abundance: NA; len: 18; j_gene: TRBJ2-5
CDR3aa: CASSQGGDQPQHF; CDR3nt: TGCGCCAGCTCACAGGGAGGGGATCAGCCCCAGCATTTT; v_gene: TRBV5-1; d_gene: NA; abundance: NA; len: 13; j_gene: TRBJ1-5
CDR3aa: CASSDMTSGGVDEQYF; CDR3nt: TGTGCCAGCAGCGACATGACTAGCGGGGGGGTTGACGAGCAGTACTTC; v_gene: TRBV9; d_gene: TRBD2; abundance: NA; len: 16; j_gene: TRBJ2-7
CDR3aa: CATSGDRGGVKSGANVLTF; CDR3nt: TGTGCCACCAGTGGGGATAGGGGAGGGGTAAAGTCTGGGGCCAACGTCCTGACTTTC; v_gene: TRBV15; d_gene: TRBD2; abundance: NA; len: 19; j_gene: TRBJ2-6
CDR3aa: CASRHSGSREQFF; CDR3nt: TGTGCCAGCAGACATAGCGGGAGCAGAGAGCAGTTCTTC; v_gene: TRBV11-2; d_gene: TRBD2; abundance: NA; len: 13; j_gene: TRBJ2-1
CDR3aa: CSVELAGGPGAEQFF; CDR3nt: TGCAGCGTTGAGTTAGCGGGGGGGCCCGGCGCAGAGCAGTTCTTC; v_gene: TRBV29-1; d_gene: TRBD2; abundance: NA; len: 15; j_gene: TRBJ2-1
CDR3aa: CASSLQGTDTQYF; CDR3nt: TGTGCCAGCAGTCTACAGGGTACAGATACGCAGTATTTT; v_gene: TRBV5-5; d_gene: NA; abundance: NA; len: 13; j_gene: TRBJ2-3
CDR3aa: CASSLRLGYNEQFF; CDR3nt: TGTGCCAGCAGCTTACGACTCGGCTACAATGAGCAGTTCTTC; v_gene: TRBV11-2; d_gene: NA; abundance: NA; len: 14; j_gene: TRBJ2-1
CDR3aa: CASSMTSGGSNEQFF; CDR3nt: TGCGCCAGCAGCATGACTAGCGGGGGATCCAATGAGCAGTTCTTC; v_gene: TRBV5-1; d_gene: TRBD2; abundance: once; len: 15; j_gene: TRBJ2-1
CDR3aa: CASSLRPGVVSDTQYF; CDR3nt: TGTGCCAGCAGCTTAAGACCAGGGGTTGTATCAGATACGCAGTATTTT; v_gene: TRBV7-2; d_gene: NA; abundance: NA; len: 16; j_gene: TRBJ2-3
CDR3aa: CASRRGQISDTQYF; CDR3nt: TGTGCCAGCCGCCGGGGACAGATATCAGATACGCAGTATTTT; v_gene: TRBV27; d_gene: TRBD1; abundance: NA; len: 14; j_gene: TRBJ2-3